Following are 23 T cell receptor beta chains from one sample sequenced in a study of glioma-infiltrating T cells (dated by TCRdb to about 2016). The data were produced on an Illumina MiSeq. The iRepertoire nested amplicon-rescue multiplex PCR (arm-PCR) platform was used to amplify TCR alpha and beta CDR3 regions from RNA. The raw public reads went through TCRdb reprocessing: fastp at Q25, MiXCR clone calling, in-frame beta chains kept. When rows share a CDR3 protein, they turn into one entry using the most common DNA and genes. The sample contains around 390,000 distinct CDR3 sequences, 41% of them found a single time. The biggest ten clones account for about 12% of the sample. Sequenced sample: glioma tissue, nonneoplastic brain tissue, or PBMCs (not recorded which). These receptor sequences come from a human donor with low-grade glioma or glioblastoma, undergoing nonglioma brain surgery, or in good health (not recorded which).

This clonotype was picked up many times. The chain combines TRBV6-5 with TRBJ2-5; D unresolved. Trimming shortened V by 1 base and J by 2 bases, and 5 bases separated the two germline ends. CDR1 and CDR2 (germline): MNHEY, SVGAGI. The CDR3 totals 13 residues. The CDR3 DNA follows: TGTGCCAGCAGTTACTACAAGCAAGAGACCCAGTACTTC. It yields the protein CASSYYKQETQYF.

The chain recombines TRBV4-1 with TRBJ2-7; TRBD2 matches 8 bases. CDR1 is MGHRA and CDR2 is YSYEKL in the germline V gene. This CDR3 has 15 residues. The trim removed 2 bases at V and 1 base at J, leaving 4 bases unmatched. The CDR3 loop is CASSQTSGPSYEQYF. CDR3 DNA sequence: TGCGCCAGCAGCCAAACTAGCGGCCCTTCCTACGAGCAGTACTTC.

This clonotype appeared a few times. The chain carries TRBV7-9 and TRBJ2-7, with D possibly TRBD2 on 6 matching bases. The CDR3 is 14 residues long. Trimming took off 5 bases at V and 5 bases at J, with 16 bases between the two ends. Looked up from germline, CDR1 is SEHNR and CDR2 is FQNEAQ (reference sequence). This chain's CDR3 is CASSPLGSGNEQYF. The CDR3 DNA follows: TGTGCCAGCAGCCCCCTGGGTAGCGGTAACGAGCAGTACTTC.

Notes on this clonotype: The junction does not match germline at one end; this may be a read error. The V and J genes are TRBV6-1 and TRBJ2-2; D tentatively fits TRBD1 or TRBD2 (5 bases each). The germline V gene has CDR1 MNHNS and CDR2 SASEGT. CDR3 length: 15 amino acids. The DNA of the CDR3 is TGTGCCATTCTTAGGGGACCCTCGAACACCGTGGAGCTGTTTTTT. It translates to CAILRGPSNTVELFF.

This clonotype occurred a few times. V gene TRBV20-1 combines with J gene TRBJ2-2; 7 bases match TRBD2. After removal of 1 base from V and 4 bases from J, the junction contained 9 bases not matched to a gene. The CDR3 has 16 amino acids. CDR1 and CDR2 (germline): DFQATT, SNEGSKA (reference sequence). The CDR3 DNA is TGCAGTGCTAGAGGCGGGGGAGGGCCCGGCACCGGGGAGCTGTTTTTT. It codes for CSARGGGGPGTGELFF.

Remarks on this clonotype: A single base separates this from a much larger clone, so it may be a read error. This CDR3 is CASSLRGRGFF. The CDR3 DNA reads as TGTGCCAGCAGTCTCAGGGGGAGGGGGTTCTTC. This chain links TRBV28 with TRBJ2-1, with D tentatively TRBD1 or TRBD2 (7 bases each). CDR1 and CDR2 (germline): MDHEN, SYDVKM. The V gene lost 5 bases and the J gene lost 15 bases, with 14 bases spanning the gap. This CDR3 is 11 amino acids long.

This clonotype was counted only a few times. The chain is built from TRBV12-3 or TRBV12-4 and TRBJ1-2, with 9 bases identical to TRBD1. J lost 4 bases, V lost 6 bases, and 6 bases had no gene match. The CDR3 is 14 amino acids. The CDR3 coding sequence is TGTGCCAGCAGGCCGGTGGGACAGGGCTATGGCTACACCTTC. Amino acid sequence: CASRPVGQGYGYTF.

The V and J genes are TRBV2 and TRBJ1-6; D is unresolved. V gave up 2 bases and J gave up 5 bases, with 10 bases separating them. This CDR3 has 15 residues. Germline V gene sequence: CDR1 SNHLY, CDR2 FYNNEI. The CDR3 nucleotides read TGTGCCAGCAGTGAATCCACCAGGAATAATTCACCCCTCCACTTT. It encodes CASSESTRNNSPLHF.

In this sample, this clonotype turned up a few times. V is TRBV7-6 and J is TRBJ1-5, with D unresolved. The CDR3 runs 13 residues. The ends were cut back, 5 bases at V and 4 bases at J, with 9 bases in the middle. Per the germline V gene, CDR1 is SGHVS and CDR2 is FNYEAQ. The DNA of the CDR3 is TGTGCCAGCAGCCCGCAAGAAAATCAGCCCCAGCATTTT. This translates into CASSPQENQPQHF.

The chain uses TRBV11-2 and TRBJ2-3, with 12 positions matching TRBD2. CDR3 length: 17 amino acids. The germline V gene has CDR1 SGHAT and CDR2 FQNNGV. The trim removed 3 bases at V and 7 bases at J, leaving 11 bases unmatched. The CDR3 DNA follows: TGTGCCAGCAGCTTCTGGCGACTAGCGGGAGAGCGACATACGCAGTATTTT. The encoded protein is CASSFWRLAGERHTQYF.

J is TRBJ2-1 and V is TRBV12-3 or TRBV12-4, with 8 bases lining up with TRBD2. The CDR3 extends over 14 amino acids. After removal of 7 bases from V and 4 bases from J, the junction contained 6 bases not matched to a gene. The CDR3 sequence: CASTGGQVYNEQFF. CDR3 DNA sequence: TGTGCCAGCACGGGGGGGCAGGTGTACAATGAGCAGTTCTTC.

In its sample, this clonotype was seen a few times. This sequence joins TRBV20-1 and TRBJ2-3; possibly TRBD1 for D (6 bases). The CDR3 is made up of 11 amino acids. Germline assignment: CDR1 DFQATT and CDR2 SNEGSKA (reference sequence). In DNA, the CDR3 is TGCACCGGACAGAGCACAGATACGCAGTATTTT. Translation: CTGQSTDTQYF.

This clonotype was seen only a few times. The chain joins TRBV20-1 to TRBJ2-1; the D gene is possibly TRBD2 (6 bases). CDR1 is DFQATT, CDR2 SNEGSKA, per germline (reference sequence). CDR3 length: 14 residues. The germline V and J ends were trimmed by 0 bases and 7 bases, with 13 bases remaining between them. The CDR3 coding sequence is TGCAGTGCTAGAGACCAGACTAGGGCTAATGAGCAGTTCTTC. Translation: CSARDQTRANEQFF.

This chain uses TRBV20-1 with TRBJ2-7, with 9 bases identical to TRBD1. Germline CDR1 reads DFQATT; CDR2 reads SNEGSKA (reference sequence). The CDR3 has 13 residues. V was pared by 6 bases and J by 4 bases, with 7 bases of the junction left unmatched. The CDR3 loop reads CSAAGQGLYEQYF. DNA of the CDR3: TGCAGTGCGGCGGGACAGGGTTTATACGAGCAGTACTTC.

To note about this clonotype: A single base separates this from a much larger clone, so it may be a read error. The J gene is TRBJ2-1, the V gene TRBV15; D uncertain. Trimming shortened V by 1 base and J by 12 bases, and 10 bases separated the two germline ends. The CDR3 loop spans 12 amino acids. CDR1 is LNHNV, CDR2 YYDKDF, per germline (reference sequence). The CDR3 bases are TGTGCCACCAGCAGAGGTCGGCAGCCGCAGTTCTTC. Its translation: CATSRGRQPQFF. Supplemented by reference TRBV15 and TRBJ2-1, the full variable domain reads DAMVIQNPRYQVTQFGKPVTLSCSQTLNHNVMYWYQQKSSQAPKLLFHYYDKDFNNEADTPDNFQSRRPNTSFCFLDIRSPGLGDTAMYLCATSRGRQPQFFGPGTRLTVL.

The CDR3 DNA follows: TGTGCCAGCAGTATCGGACTAGCGGGAGTCGTGTACAATGAGCAGTTCTTC. Amino acids: CASSIGLAGVVYNEQFF. The chain joins TRBV28 to TRBJ2-1, with 13 bases matching TRBD2. CDR3 length: 17 residues. Unmatched junction bases numbered 8, after V lost 5 bases and J lost 4 bases. Germline lookup yields CDR1 MDHEN and CDR2 SYDVKM.

A remark on this clonotype: A much larger clonotype is one base distant, so this may be a read error. The chain recombines TRBV27 with TRBJ2-7; TRBD2 aligns across 8 bases. Per the germline V gene, CDR1 is MNHEY and CDR2 is SMNVEV (reference sequence). The V and J ends lost 6 bases and 1 base, in that order; junction bases with no gene match: 8. The CDR3 runs to 15 residues. In DNA form, the CDR3 reads TGTGCCAGCAGGGGACTAGAGGGGCCATCCTACGAGCAGTACTTC. Protein sequence: CASRGLEGPSYEQYF.

This clonotype was seen a few times. This chain links TRBV4-2 with TRBJ2-7; tentative D call: TRBD1 (6 bases). The CDR3 spans 15 residues. From germline, CDR1 is LGHNA and CDR2 YNFKEQ. V dropped 5 bases and J dropped 2 bases, with 16 bases sitting between them. The CDR3 loop is CASSSPRDTTYEQYF. As DNA, the CDR3 is TGTGCCAGCAGCTCCCCCCGGGACACCACCTACGAGCAGTACTTC.

The gene calls are TRBV20-1 and TRBJ2-5; D gene ambiguous. The CDR3 runs to 13 residues. V lost 6 bases and J 4 bases, leaving 15 bases between the germline ends. Germline CDR1 DFQATT, CDR2 SNEGSKA (reference sequence). For the CDR3, the DNA is TGCAGTGCGTACAACACCCTCACAGAGACCCAGTACTTC. Its translation is CSAYNTLTETQYF.

The chain carries TRBV6-1 and TRBJ2-1; tentatively, D is TRBD2 (6 bases). Trimming removed 7 bases at V and 4 bases at J, with 17 bases between. This CDR3 is 15 amino acids long. CDR1 MNHNS and CDR2 SASEGT come from the germline V gene. The chain's CDR3 is CASKTTGRAYNEQFF. CDR3 DNA sequence: TGTGCCAGCAAGACTACCGGGAGAGCTTACAATGAGCAGTTCTTC.

There are a few counts of this clonotype. The genes are TRBV20-1 and TRBJ2-3; 8 nucleotides agree with TRBD2. Germline V gene data show CDR1 as DFQATT and CDR2 as SNEGSKA (reference sequence). The CDR3 contains 16 residues. Trimming removed 0 bases from V and 5 bases from J; junction bases left unmatched: 10. CDR3 in DNA: TGCAGTGCTAGAGATTTCAGCGGGAGTTCGGGAGATACGCAGTATTTT. It codes for CSARDFSGSSGDTQYF.

The chain employs TRBV18 and TRBJ1-1; the match to TRBD1 covers 7 bases. The CDR3 covers 16 residues. The ends lost 3 bases at V and 0 bases at J; junction bases unmatched: 7. The germline gives CDR1 KGHSH, CDR2 LQKENI. The chain's CDR3 is CASSPLAGGVNTEAFF. The DNA of the CDR3 is TGTGCCAGCTCACCGTTGGCAGGGGGAGTGAACACTGAAGCTTTCTTT.

In this sample, this clonotype turned up a few times. J is TRBJ1-1 and V is TRBV6-2 or TRBV6-3, with D uncertain. Germline V gene data show CDR1 as MNHEY and CDR2 as SVGEGT. The V gene lost 5 bases and the J gene lost 0 bases, with 19 bases spanning the gap. The CDR3 runs to 17 residues. In DNA, the CDR3 is TGTGCCAGCAGTCGCAACCACATCGGGGTTTTGAACACTGAAGCTTTCTTT. It is translated as CASSRNHIGVLNTEAFF.